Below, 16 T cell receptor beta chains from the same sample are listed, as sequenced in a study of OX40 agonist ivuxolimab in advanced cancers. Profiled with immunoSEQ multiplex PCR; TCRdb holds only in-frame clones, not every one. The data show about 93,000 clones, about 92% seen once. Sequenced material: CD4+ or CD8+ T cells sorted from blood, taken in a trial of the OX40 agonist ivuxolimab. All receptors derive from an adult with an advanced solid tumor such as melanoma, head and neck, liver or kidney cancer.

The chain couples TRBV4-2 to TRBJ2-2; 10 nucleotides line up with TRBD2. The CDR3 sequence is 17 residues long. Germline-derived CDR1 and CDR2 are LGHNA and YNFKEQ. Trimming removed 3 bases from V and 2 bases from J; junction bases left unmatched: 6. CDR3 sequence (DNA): TGTGCCAGCAGCCAGCGACAGCGGGGGGGAAACACCGGGGAGCTGTTTTTT. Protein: CASSQRQRGGNTGELFF.

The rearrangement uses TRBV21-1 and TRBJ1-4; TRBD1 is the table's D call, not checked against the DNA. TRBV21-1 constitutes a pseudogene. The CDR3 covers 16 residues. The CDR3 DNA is TGTGCCATCACAAGAGACAAGAGTTCAACTAATGAAAAACTGTTTTTT. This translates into CAITRDKSSTNEKLFF.

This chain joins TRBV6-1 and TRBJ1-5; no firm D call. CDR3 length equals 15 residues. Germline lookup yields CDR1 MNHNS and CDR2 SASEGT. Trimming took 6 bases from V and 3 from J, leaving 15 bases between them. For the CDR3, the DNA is TGTGCCAGCAGCGAGCCGCCACAGTTCAATCAGCCCCAGCATTTT. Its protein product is CASSEPPQFNQPQHF.

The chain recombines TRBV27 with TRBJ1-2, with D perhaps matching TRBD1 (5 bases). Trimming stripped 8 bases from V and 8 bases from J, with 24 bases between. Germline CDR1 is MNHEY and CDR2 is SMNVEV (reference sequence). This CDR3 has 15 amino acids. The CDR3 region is CASAGRTGALTGYTF. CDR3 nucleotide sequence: TGTGCCAGCGCTGGTAGAACCGGGGCCCTTACGGGCTACACCTTC.

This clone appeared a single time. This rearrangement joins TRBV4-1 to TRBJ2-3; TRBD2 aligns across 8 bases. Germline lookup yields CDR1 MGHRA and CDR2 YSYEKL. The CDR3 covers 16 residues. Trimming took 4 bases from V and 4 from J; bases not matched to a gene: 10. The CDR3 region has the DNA TGCGCCAGCAGCCGAGTCGGGACTAGTTTACCAGATACGCAGTATTTT. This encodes CASSRVGTSLPDTQYF.

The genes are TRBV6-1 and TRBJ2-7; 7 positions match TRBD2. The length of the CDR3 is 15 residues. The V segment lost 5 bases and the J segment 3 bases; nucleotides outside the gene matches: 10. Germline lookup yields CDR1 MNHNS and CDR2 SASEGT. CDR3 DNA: TGTGCCAGCAGTACCGGGACTAACGCTAACTACGAGCAGTACTTC. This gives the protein CASSTGTNANYEQYF.

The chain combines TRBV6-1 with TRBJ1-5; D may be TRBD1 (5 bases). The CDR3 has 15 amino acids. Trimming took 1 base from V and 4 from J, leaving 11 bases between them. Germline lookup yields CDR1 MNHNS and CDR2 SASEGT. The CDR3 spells CASSEVEGLNQPQHF. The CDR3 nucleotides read TGTGCCAGCAGTGAAGTGGAGGGGCTAAATCAGCCCCAGCATTTT.

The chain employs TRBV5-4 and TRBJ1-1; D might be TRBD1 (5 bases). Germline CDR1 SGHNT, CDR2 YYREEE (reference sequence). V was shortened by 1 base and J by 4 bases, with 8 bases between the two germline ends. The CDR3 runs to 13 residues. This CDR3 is CASSLIGATEAFF. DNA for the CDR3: TGTGCCAGCAGCTTGATTGGGGCCACTGAAGCTTTCTTT.

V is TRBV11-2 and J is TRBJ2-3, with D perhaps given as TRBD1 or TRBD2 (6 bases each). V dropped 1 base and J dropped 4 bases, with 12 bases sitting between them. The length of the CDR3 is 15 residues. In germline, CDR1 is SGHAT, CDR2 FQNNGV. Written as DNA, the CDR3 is TGTGCCAGCAGCTTAGTTAGGGGGGCGGCAGATACGCAGTATTTT. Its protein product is CASSLVRGAADTQYF.

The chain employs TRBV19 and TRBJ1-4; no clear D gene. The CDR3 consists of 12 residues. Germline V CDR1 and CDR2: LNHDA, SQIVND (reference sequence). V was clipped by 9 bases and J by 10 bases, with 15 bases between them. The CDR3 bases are TGTGCCAGCGGGCCCTGGGAGAGAAAACTGTTTTTT. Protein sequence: CASGPWERKLFF.

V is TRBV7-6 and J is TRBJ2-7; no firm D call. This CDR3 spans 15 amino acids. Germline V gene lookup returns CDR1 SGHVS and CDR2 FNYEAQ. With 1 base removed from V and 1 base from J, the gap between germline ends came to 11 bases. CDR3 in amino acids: CASSLGSGISYEQYF. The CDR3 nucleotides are TGTGCCAGCAGCTTAGGATCTGGGATTTCCTACGAGCAGTACTTC.

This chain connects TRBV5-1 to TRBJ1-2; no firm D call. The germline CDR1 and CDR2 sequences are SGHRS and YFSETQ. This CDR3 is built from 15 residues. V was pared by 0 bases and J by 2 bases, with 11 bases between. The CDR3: CASSLEVGENYGYTF. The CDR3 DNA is TGCGCCAGCAGCTTGGAAGTAGGAGAGAACTATGGCTACACCTTC. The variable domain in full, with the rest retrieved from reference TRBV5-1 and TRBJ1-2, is KAGVTQTPRYLIKTRGQQVTLSCSPISGHRSVSWYQQTPGQGLQFLFEYFSETQRNKGNFPGRFSGRQFSNSRSEMNVSTLELGDSALYLCASSLEVGENYGYTFGSGTRLTVV.

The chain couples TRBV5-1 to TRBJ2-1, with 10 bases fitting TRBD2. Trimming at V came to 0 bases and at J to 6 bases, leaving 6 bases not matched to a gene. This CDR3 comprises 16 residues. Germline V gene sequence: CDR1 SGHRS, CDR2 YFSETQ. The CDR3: CASSLAVAGGSNEQFF. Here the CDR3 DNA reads TGCGCCAGCAGCTTGGCCGTAGCGGGGGGATCCAATGAGCAGTTCTTC.

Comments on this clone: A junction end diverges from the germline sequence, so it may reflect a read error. The chain's CDR3 is CASSLPGSNQPQHF. CDR3 bases: TGTGCCAGCAGCTTGCCGGGCTCGAATCAGCCCCAGCATTTT. This chain connects TRBV5-1 to TRBJ1-5; no reliable D call. The CDR3 runs 14 residues. Germline CDR1 reads SGHRS; CDR2 reads YFSETQ.

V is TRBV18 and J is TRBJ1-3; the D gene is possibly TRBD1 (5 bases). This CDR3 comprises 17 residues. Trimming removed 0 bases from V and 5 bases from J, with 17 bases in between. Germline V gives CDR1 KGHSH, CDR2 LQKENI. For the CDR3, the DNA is TGTGCCAGCTCACCACCGTCAGGGCCAGGAGGAAGAAACACCATATATTTT. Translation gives CASSPPSGPGGRNTIYF.

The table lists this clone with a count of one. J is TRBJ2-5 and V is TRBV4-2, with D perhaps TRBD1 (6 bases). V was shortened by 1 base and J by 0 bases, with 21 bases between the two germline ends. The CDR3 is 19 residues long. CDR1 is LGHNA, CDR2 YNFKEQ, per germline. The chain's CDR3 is CASSQGLRTEDDNQETQYF. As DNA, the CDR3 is TGTGCCAGCAGCCAAGGTTTGCGGACAGAGGACGATAACCAAGAGACCCAGTACTTC.